A single sample is the source of the 30 T cell receptor beta chains below, sequenced in a study of STAT5B mutations in CD4+ large granular lymphocyte leukemia. Here immunoSEQ multiplex PCR was the method, and the copy in TCRdb shows in-frame clones only, minus some. The repertoire holds 25,000 to 35,000 clones, with approximately 80% as singletons. Source material: CD4+ T cells from blood buffy coats. These receptor sequences come from a human donor in good health.

The chain carries TRBV5-1 and TRBJ1-1; D is uncertain. The CDR3 runs to 15 residues. V was pared by 5 bases and J by 1 base, with 15 bases between. The germline CDR1 and CDR2 sequences are SGHRS and YFSETQ. As DNA, the CDR3 is TGCGCCAGCAGAGTACAATCGGCCCAGAACACTGAAGCTTTCTTT. Translating gives CASRVQSAQNTEAFF.

The rearrangement joins TRBV6-6 to TRBJ1-6; 9 positions match TRBD1. CDR3 length: 14 amino acids. CDR1 and CDR2 from the germline V gene are MNHNY and SVGAGI (reference sequence). V lost 5 bases to trimming and J lost 8 bases; unmatched junction nucleotides: 4. The CDR3 spells CASSQQGADSPLHF. In DNA, the CDR3 is TGTGCCAGCAGTCAACAGGGGGCGGATTCACCCCTCCACTTT.

This rearrangement joins TRBV11-2 to TRBJ2-7, with D unresolved. The V end lost 3 bases, the J end lost 2 bases, and 11 bases lay between the germline ends. This CDR3 comprises 14 residues. CDR1 SGHAT and CDR2 FQNNGV come from the germline V gene. CDR3 sequence: CASSFVANPYEQYF. Here the CDR3 DNA reads TGTGCCAGCAGCTTCGTGGCGAACCCCTACGAGCAGTACTTC.

As DNA, the CDR3 is TGTGCCAGCAGCGTAGAGGGCAGTCTTAATTCACCCCTCCACTTT. This translates into CASSVEGSLNSPLHF. This chain uses TRBV9 with TRBJ1-6; D gene ambiguous. Trimming took 0 bases from V and 6 from J, leaving 10 bases between them. Germline loops: CDR1 SGDLS, CDR2 YYNGEE. CDR3 length: 15 amino acids. Looking up the rest from reference TRBV9 and TRBJ1-6 gives the full variable domain: DSGVTQTPKHLITATGQRVTLRCSPRSGDLSVYWYQQSLDQGLQFLIQYYNGEERAKGNILERFSAQQFPDLHSELNLSSLELGDSALYFCASSVEGSLNSPLHFGNGTRLTVT.

The J gene is TRBJ1-2, the V gene TRBV29-1; no firm D call. The V end lost 3 bases, the J end lost 8 bases, and 4 bases lay between the germline ends. Per the germline V gene, CDR1 is SQVTM and CDR2 is ANQGSEA. This CDR3 is built from 9 residues. The DNA for the CDR3 is TGCAGCGTTGAGCAGGGCTACACCTTC. Encoded protein: CSVEQGYTF.

The chain combines TRBV25-1 with TRBJ1-3, with 7 bases fitting TRBD1. After removal of 3 bases from V and 4 bases from J, the junction contained 3 bases not matched to a gene. The CDR3 is 14 residues long. CDR1 and CDR2 from the germline V gene are MGHDK and SYGVNS. The CDR3: CASSETGYGNTIYF. CDR3 in DNA: TGTGCCAGCAGTGAGACAGGGTACGGAAACACCATATATTTT.

This clone was detected a few times. This chain joins TRBV18 and TRBJ1-2, with 9 bases that match TRBD1. Germline trimming cut 8 bases from V and 2 bases from J; bases unmatched to any gene: 6. Per the germline V gene, CDR1 is KGHSH and CDR2 is LQKENI. The CDR3 has 14 residues. CDR3: CASTPGQGNYGYTF. CDR3 nucleotides: TGTGCCAGCACGCCGGGACAGGGAAACTATGGCTACACCTTC.

The CDR3 spells CATQPRSGPTDTQYF. CDR3 DNA sequence: TGTGCCACCCAACCCCGCTCCGGTCCCACAGATACGCAGTATTTT. The V gene is TRBV25-1, the J gene TRBJ2-3; D call uncertain. Trimming cost V 10 bases and J 2 bases, with 19 bases left between them. The CDR3 contains 15 residues. Germline CDR1 is MGHDK and CDR2 is SYGVNS.

The chain couples TRBV5-6 to TRBJ1-4, with no clear D. V dropped 6 bases and J dropped 0 bases, with 9 bases sitting between them. Germline lookup yields CDR1 SGHDT and CDR2 YYEEEE. CDR3 length equals 14 residues. The DNA for the CDR3 is TGTGCCAGCAACACGAGATCAACTAATGAAAAACTGTTTTTT. Translation: CASNTRSTNEKLFF. The full variable domain, in which reference TRBV5-6 and TRBJ1-4 provide the parts outside the CDR3, is DAGVTQSPTHLIKTRGQQVTLRCSPKSGHDTVSWYQQALGQGPQFIFQYYEEEERQRGNFPDRFSGHQFPNYSSELNVNALLLGDSALYLCASNTRSTNEKLFFGSGTQLSVL.

This chain links TRBV7-2 with TRBJ2-7; D not certain. Between the trimmed V and J ends, which lost 1 base and 2 bases, there was a span of 3 bases. CDR3 length: 12 residues. Germline CDR1 is SGHTA and CDR2 is FQGNSA. CDR3 nucleotides: TGTGCCAGCAGCTTAGGAACCTACGAGCAGTACTTC. It encodes CASSLGTYEQYF. Looking up the rest from reference TRBV7-2 and TRBJ2-7 gives the full variable domain: GAGVSQSPSNKVTEKGKDVELRCDPISGHTALYWYRQSLGQGLEFLIYFQGNSAPDKSGLPSDRFSAERTGGSVSTLTIQRTQQEDSAVYLCASSLGTYEQYFGPGTRLTVT.

This clone has just one count. V gene TRBV7-3 combines with J gene TRBJ2-1; 15 nucleotides align to TRBD2. The germline V gene encodes CDR1 SGHTA and CDR2 FQGTGA. With V trimmed by 2 bases and J by 4 bases, 6 bases remained unmatched. This CDR3 spans 18 amino acids. In DNA form, the CDR3 reads TGTGCCAGCAGCTTACCCGGGACTAGCGGGGGGAAGTACAATGAGCAGTTCTTC. This gives the protein CASSLPGTSGGKYNEQFF.

This clone was detected a few times. V is TRBV20-1 and J is TRBJ2-1; a weak D match, TRBD1 (5 bases). V lost 5 bases and J 10 bases, leaving 12 bases between the germline ends. This CDR3 is 11 amino acids long. Germline V gene sequence: CDR1 DFQATT, CDR2 SNEGSKA (reference sequence). CDR3 sequence: CSALGVAEQFF. CDR3 nucleotides: TGCAGTGCTTTAGGGGTTGCCGAGCAGTTCTTC.

V gene TRBV9 combines with J gene TRBJ2-1, with 8 bases lining up with TRBD2. The CDR3 contains 16 residues. Germline CDR1 SGDLS, CDR2 YYNGEE. The J segment lost 4 bases and the V segment lost 0 bases, leaving 6 bases of the junction unmatched. CDR3 bases: TGTGCCAGCAGCGTAGGGATCGGGAGGGTTTACAATGAGCAGTTCTTC. Translating it yields CASSVGIGRVYNEQFF.

This clone has only one observation. This chain connects TRBV6-5 to TRBJ1-2; no clear D. Trimming stripped 6 bases from V and 8 bases from J, with 16 bases between. Germline V gene sequence: CDR1 MNHEY, CDR2 SVGAGI. The CDR3 loop spans 13 amino acids. CDR3 nucleotides: TGTGCCAGCAGCTCGAGCGACCACGCGGGCTACACCTTC. Amino acid sequence: CASSSSDHAGYTF.

This clone has only a few counts. The V and J genes are TRBV7-3 and TRBJ2-3; 11 bases line up with TRBD1. This CDR3 has 17 amino acids. Germline V gene data show CDR1 as SGHTA and CDR2 as FQGTGA. Trimming at V came to 2 bases and at J to 0 bases, leaving 4 bases not matched to a gene. DNA for the CDR3: TGTGCCAGCAGCTTATATGGGACAGGGGGAAGCACAGATACGCAGTATTTT. This sequence encodes CASSLYGTGGSTDTQYF.

This clone was seen once. The V and J genes are TRBV10-2 and TRBJ2-2, with D possibly TRBD1 on 5 matching bases. V shed 6 bases and J shed 2 bases, with 7 bases lying between them. Germline loops: CDR1 WSHSY, CDR2 SAAADI. This CDR3 contains 13 residues. In DNA form, the CDR3 reads TGCGCCAGCAGACAGGAAAACACCGGGGAGCTGTTTTTT. This codes for CASRQENTGELFF.

The chain has TRBV5-6 and TRBJ1-4; D is undetermined. This CDR3 has 12 amino acids. Trimming removed 4 bases from V and 7 bases from J, with 8 bases in between. CDR1 SGHDT and CDR2 YYEEEE come from the germline V gene. The CDR3 DNA reads TGTGCCAGCAGCCCCCGCGGTGAAAAACTGTTTTTT. Protein product: CASSPRGEKLFF.

This chain connects TRBV7-2 to TRBJ2-7; D is uncertain. The V end was cut by 1 base, the J end by 2 bases, with 9 bases between. The CDR3 is 14 residues long. Germline assignment: CDR1 SGHTA and CDR2 FQGNSA. The CDR3 is CASSLGSLPYEQYF. DNA of the CDR3: TGTGCCAGCAGCTTAGGCTCCTTGCCCTACGAGCAGTACTTC.

This chain connects TRBV5-4 to TRBJ2-5; D gene ambiguous. V dropped 0 bases and J dropped 2 bases, with 11 bases sitting between them. Germline values: CDR1 SGHNT, CDR2 YYREEE (reference sequence). CDR3 length: 15 amino acids. Written as DNA, the CDR3 is TGTGCCAGCAGCTTGGGTGGCAGCGCTCAAGAGACCCAGTACTTC. It specifies CASSLGGSAQETQYF.

This clone has just one count. CDR3 bases: TGTGCCAGTAGTAGCAACGCGGGGACCGAGCAGTACTTC. Protein: CASSSNAGTEQYF. This chain uses TRBV19 with TRBJ2-7, with D possibly matching TRBD2 (6 bases). The CDR3 covers 13 residues. V was shortened by 4 bases and J by 6 bases, with 13 bases between the two germline ends. The germline V gene encodes CDR1 LNHDA and CDR2 SQIVND (reference sequence).

The V gene is TRBV5-6, the J gene TRBJ1-5; tentative D call: TRBD1 (6 bases). Germline CDR1 and CDR2: SGHDT and YYEEEE. The CDR3 has 15 amino acids. The V and J ends lost 2 bases and 3 bases respectively, with 12 bases between them. CDR3 residues: CASSLRGAVNQPQHF. CDR3 sequence (DNA): TGTGCCAGCAGCTTAAGGGGGGCAGTCAATCAGCCCCAGCATTTT. Using reference TRBV5-6 and TRBJ1-5 for the parts outside the CDR3, the full variable domain is DAGVTQSPTHLIKTRGQQVTLRCSPKSGHDTVSWYQQALGQGPQFIFQYYEEEERQRGNFPDRFSGHQFPNYSSELNVNALLLGDSALYLCASSLRGAVNQPQHFGDGTRLSIL.

The J gene is TRBJ2-7, the V gene TRBV5-1; possible D gene TRBD1, 6 bases. V dropped 4 bases and J dropped 5 bases, with 16 bases sitting between them. Germline-derived CDR1 and CDR2 are SGHRS and YFSETQ. This CDR3 comprises 14 residues. DNA of the CDR3: TGCGCCAGCAGCCTCGCCGGACAGAGTCACGAGCAGTACTTC. Its translation is CASSLAGQSHEQYF.

The V gene is TRBV6-5, the J gene TRBJ1-3; maybe TRBD1 (5 bases). The CDR3 extends over 13 amino acids. V was shortened by 7 bases and J by 4 bases, with 11 bases between the two germline ends. Germline V gene lookup returns CDR1 MNHEY and CDR2 SVGAGI. CDR3 sequence (DNA): TGTGCCAGCACAGGGAGGCGGGGAAACACCATATATTTT. Translating gives CASTGRRGNTIYF.

In this sample, this clone turned up a few times. The chain has TRBV6-1 and TRBJ2-7; no definite D call. CDR1 is MNHNS, CDR2 SASEGT, per germline. The CDR3 runs to 14 residues. Trimming took off 7 bases at V and 0 bases at J, with 13 bases between the two ends. CDR3 DNA: TGTGCCAGCACTACGGGCAGAAGCTCCTACGAGCAGTACTTC. This gives the protein CASTTGRSSYEQYF.

The chain employs TRBV4-2 and TRBJ1-6; tentative D call: TRBD1 (5 bases). Germline V gives CDR1 LGHNA, CDR2 YNFKEQ. V was clipped by 4 bases and J by 6 bases, with 13 bases between them. CDR3 length: 15 amino acids. CDR3 residues: CASSPGTGLNSPLHF. The CDR3 bases are TGTGCCAGCAGCCCAGGAACAGGTCTTAATTCACCCCTCCACTTT.

The chain carries TRBV5-1 and TRBJ2-1; 9 bases map to TRBD2. Per germline, CDR1 SGHRS and CDR2 YFSETQ. The ends lost 3 bases at V and 5 bases at J; junction bases unmatched: 12. The CDR3 is 17 amino acids. The CDR3 DNA reads as TGCGCCAGCAGCTCCGGGGCCGGCGGGGGGGTCGACAATGAGCAGTTCTTC. Translating it yields CASSSGAGGGVDNEQFF.

The gene calls are TRBV5-4 and TRBJ1-2; TRBD1 matches 9 bases. J lost 2 bases, V lost 2 bases, and 4 bases had no gene match. This CDR3 is built from 15 residues. Germline V gene lookup returns CDR1 SGHNT and CDR2 YYREEE (reference sequence). CDR3 region: CASSLRQGENYGYTF. The CDR3 region has the DNA TGTGCCAGCAGCTTAAGACAGGGGGAGAACTATGGCTACACCTTC. The variable domain in full, with the rest retrieved from reference TRBV5-4 and TRBJ1-2, is ETGVTQSPTHLIKTRGQQVTLRCSSQSGHNTVSWYQQALGQGPQFIFQYYREEENGRGNFPPRFSGLQFPNYSSELNVNALELDDSALYLCASSLRQGENYGYTFGSGTRLTVV.

This chain links TRBV10-3 with TRBJ2-7, with 10 bases that match TRBD2. This CDR3 spans 15 amino acids. CDR1 ENHRY and CDR2 SYGVKD come from the germline V gene. Losses at the gene ends were 6 bases for V and 6 bases for J; bases not matched to a gene: 11. The CDR3 loop is CAIRPDSGTSAEQYF. In DNA, the CDR3 is TGTGCCATCAGACCAGATTCCGGGACTAGCGCCGAGCAGTACTTC.

This clone appeared a few times. The chain employs TRBV5-4 and TRBJ2-1; D gene ambiguous. CDR1 SGHNT and CDR2 YYREEE come from the germline V gene (reference sequence). This CDR3 is built from 16 residues. V lost 0 bases to trimming and J lost 6 bases, with 16 bases between them. The CDR3 loop reads CASSLGTSVRFNEQFF. The CDR3 DNA reads TGTGCCAGCAGCTTGGGGACCTCGGTGCGCTTCAATGAGCAGTTCTTC.

The chain uses TRBV4-2 and TRBJ1-6; no clear D gene. This CDR3 comprises 14 residues. Germline values: CDR1 LGHNA, CDR2 YNFKEQ. V gave up 0 bases and J gave up 8 bases, with 8 bases separating them. The DNA of the CDR3 is TGTGCCAGCAGCCAAGACTTCGGGCATTCACCCCTCCACTTT. Translated: CASSQDFGHSPLHF.